This TCR beta chain was recovered during a study of cytotoxic CD8 clonotypes in ibrutinib-treated CLL. Study results and caveats: Clonality increased with ibrutinib response but returned toward baseline at progression. Collection times varied between progressing and sustained-remission patients.

Profiling relied on immunoSEQ multiplex PCR, and the TCRdb table lists in-frame clones only, not all of them. The data show approximately 92,000 clones, approximately 71% seen once. V shed 6 bases and J shed 5 bases, with 23 bases lying between them. Per germline, CDR1 SGHVS and CDR2 FQNEAQ. The CDR3 contains 16 residues. With respect to this clone: The antigen is undetermined.

The chain employs TRBV7-8 and TRBJ2-7, with D possibly matching TRBD1 (6 bases). The origin of this receptor is a human donor with chronic lymphocytic leukemia. Sequenced here: PBMCs, sampled after 24 months of ibrutinib treatment. The CDR3 sequence is CASSPPKGRGGDEQYF. CDR3 sequence (DNA): TGTGCCAGCAGTCCCCCGAAGGGCAGGGGCGGCGACGAGCAGTACTTC.